These T cell receptor beta chains were read from a single sample in a study of T cell responses to AZD1222 COVID-19 vaccine. The data were produced by immunoSEQ multiplex PCR, yet TCRdb's version contains in-frame clones alone and is incomplete. The repertoire holds 25,000 to 30,000 clones, around 80% seen once, with 5% to 6.5% in the top ten. Specimen: peripheral blood, collected on day 0 of AZD1222 vaccination. Receptor source: an adult in good health. Both conserved end residues are part of each CDR3. Fields, in order: V gene, J gene, clone size, D gene, CDR3 DNA, CDR3 protein. D genes are given only for firm matches. Where a row states a size, it is once, few, many or the class of an expanded clone; other rows omit it.

>TRBV18|TRBJ1-6|-|-
TGTGCCAGCTCACCATTGGACATCGGGGGACGGTATAATTCACCCCTCCACTTT
CASSPLDIGGRYNSPLHF
>TRBV7-2|TRBJ1-1|-|-
TGTGCCAGCAGCTACCAGGGGAACACTGAAGCTTTCTTT
CASSYQGNTEAFF
>TRBV5-4|TRBJ2-7|few|TRBD2
TGTGCCAGCAGCTCAAAGCGGGGGAGCTCCTACGAGCAGTACTTC
CASSSKRGSSYEQYF
>TRBV2|TRBJ1-1|-|-
TGTGCCAGCAGTGAAGCGCCCGGGACAGAAGCTTTCTTT
CASSEAPGTEAFF
>TRBV24-1|TRBJ1-2|once|-
TGTGCCACCAGTGATTTCAACCGGGACGGGAACTATGGCTACACCTTC
CATSDFNRDGNYGYTF
>TRBV7-2|TRBJ1-2|few|-
TGTGCCAGCAGCGCCCGACCTGGGGCCGGTGGCTACACCTTC
CASSARPGAGGYTF
>TRBV5-5|TRBJ1-2|few|-
TGTGCCAGCAGCTTAGGTTTCGGGGCCACTACTAACTATGGCTACACCTTC
CASSLGFGATTNYGYTF
>TRBV5-1|TRBJ2-3|-|TRBD2
TGCGCCAGCAGCTTGATGTCTAGCGGGAATCGGGGAGATACGCAGTATTTT
CASSLMSSGNRGDTQYF
>TRBV18|TRBJ2-2|-|TRBD1
TGTGCCAGCTCACCAGGACAGGGCCTCGGGGAGCTGTTTTTT
CASSPGQGLGELFF
>TRBV7-3|TRBJ2-1|-|TRBD2
TGTGCCAGCAGGGACGGGACTAACCCCTACAATGAGCAGTTCTTC
CASRDGTNPYNEQFF
>TRBV19|TRBJ2-1|-|TRBD1
TGTGCCAGTAGTATACAGGGGGCAGCGAATGAGCAGTTCTTC
CASSIQGAANEQFF
>TRBV2|TRBJ1-1|-|-
TGTGCCAGCGAGAGGGGTGGTGGGACTGAAGCTTTCTTT
CASERGGGTEAFF
>TRBV14|TRBJ2-2|-|-
TGTGCCAGCAGCCTCGCGGTCCCGGGGGAGCTGTTTTTT
CASSLAVPGELFF
>TRBV5-1|TRBJ2-1|once|-
TGCGCCAGCAGCTTGGGGGAAGCATACAATGAGCAGTTCTTC
CASSLGEAYNEQFF
>TRBV19|TRBJ1-2|few|-
TGTGCCAGTAGTACCCTCGGGCCAAGGAACTATGGCTACACCTTC
CASSTLGPRNYGYTF
>TRBV19|TRBJ1-5|-|-
TGTGCCAGTAGTGGATGGGACGCACAGCCCCAGCATTTT
CASSGWDAQPQHF
>TRBV5-4|TRBJ1-2|-|TRBD1
TGTGCCAGCAGCTTCCGGGACAGGGGTAACTATGGCTACACCTTC
CASSFRDRGNYGYTF
>TRBV6-2/TRBV6-3|TRBJ2-5|-|-
TGTGCCAGCAGTTTTTCTCGGGCCCCACAAGAGACCCAGTACTTC
CASSFSRAPQETQYF
>TRBV7-2|TRBJ1-1|-|-
TGTGCCAGCAGCTCAAGGGCGTGGACTGAAGCTTTCTTT
CASSSRAWTEAFF
>TRBV10-3|TRBJ2-7|once|TRBD1
TGTGCCATCAGTCCGGTGGTGGGACAGGGGGCCGATGAGCAGTACTTC
CAISPVVGQGADEQYF
>TRBV7-8|TRBJ2-1|-|TRBD2
TGTGCCAGCAGCTGGGGGACTAGCGGGAATCACAATGAGCAGTTCTTC
CASSWGTSGNHNEQFF
>TRBV11-2|TRBJ2-1|-|-
TGTGCCAGCAGCTTAGCGGGAGAGTGGGATGAGCAGTTCTTC
CASSLAGEWDEQFF
>TRBV3-1/TRBV3-2|TRBJ2-3|-|-
TGTGCCAGCAGCCAGAGCTTAACTACGCAGTATTTT
CASSQSLTTQYF
>TRBV5-1|TRBJ1-2|-|-
TGCGCCAGCAGCTTCTCCACCTCCGGACGGGGTGGCTACACCTTC
CASSFSTSGRGGYTF
>TRBV19|TRBJ1-5|once|-
TGTGCCAGCACCCTTAGGGACGGGAATCAGCCCCAGCATTTT
CASTLRDGNQPQHF
>TRBV30|TRBJ1-1|-|-
TGTGCCTGGAGTGGGGGGCAGGGTGGACAGAACACTGAAGCTTTCTTT
CAWSGGQGGQNTEAFF
>TRBV7-2|TRBJ2-2|-|-
TGTGCCAGCAGCTTAAGCGCAGGGCTGCTGTTTTTT
CASSLSAGLLFF
>TRBV19|TRBJ1-5|-|TRBD1
TGTGCCAGTAGCGACAGGGGGCTTGCTAGCAATCAGCCCCAGCATTTT
CASSDRGLASNQPQHF
>TRBV12-3/TRBV12-4|TRBJ2-7|-|-
TGTGCCAGCAGTTTCGGTGCCTCCTACGAGCAGTACTTC
CASSFGASYEQYF
>TRBV5-1|TRBJ1-6|once|-
TGCGCCAGCAGCTTGAAAAACTCCTATAATTCACCCCTCCACTTT
CASSLKNSYNSPLHF
>TRBV3-1/TRBV3-2|TRBJ1-5|few|-
TGTGCCAGCAGCCAATCAGGGCTTGGCCAGCCCCAGCATTTT
CASSQSGLGQPQHF
>TRBV18|TRBJ2-7|-|TRBD2
TGTGCCAGCTCGATAGCGGGGTCCGCGAGCAACGAGCAGTACTTC
CASSIAGSASNEQYF
>TRBV12-5|TRBJ2-1|-|-
TGTGCTAGTGAAAAGTACGGGTCCAATGAGCAGTTCTTC
CASEKYGSNEQFF
>TRBV19|TRBJ1-5|few|-
TGTGCCAGTAGTTACGGGGGCAGGTATAGCAATCAGCCCCAGCATTTT
CASSYGGRYSNQPQHF
>TRBV7-2|TRBJ2-3|-|-
TGTGCCAGCAGCCCCTTGCGGGCCTCGACCACAGATACGCAGTATTTT
CASSPLRASTTDTQYF
>TRBV10-3|TRBJ2-7|-|-
TGTGCCATCAGTGAGTACGAGTCTGGCGAGCAGTACTTC
CAISEYESGEQYF
>TRBV7-9|TRBJ1-2|-|-
TGTGCCAGCAGCACGGACATCGGGGGCTACACCTTC
CASSTDIGGYTF
>TRBV5-1|TRBJ2-1|-|-
TGCGCCAGCAGCGATGGAGGGGGTCTCTCCTACAATGAGCAGTTCTTC
CASSDGGGLSYNEQFF
>TRBV5-1|TRBJ1-5|-|-
TGCGCCAGCAGCTTGGATCCAGGGGATCAGCCCCAGCATTTT
CASSLDPGDQPQHF
>TRBV27|TRBJ1-5|-|-
TGTGCCAGCAGTCCAACCACAGTCTATCAGCCCCAGCATTTT
CASSPTTVYQPQHF
>TRBV7-2|TRBJ2-3|-|-
TGTGCCAGCAGCTACTCGGGTCAGCCCCCAGATACGCAGTATTTT
CASSYSGQPPDTQYF
>TRBV27|TRBJ1-5|-|-
TGTGCCAGCAGTCCCGGGAAGGGAGGGCGTCAGCCCCAGCATTTT
CASSPGKGGRQPQHF
>TRBV7-9|TRBJ1-5|-|TRBD1
TGTGCCAGCAGCTTAGGCACAGGGGCAATTCAGCCCCAGCATTTT
CASSLGTGAIQPQHF
>TRBV27|TRBJ2-6|once|-
TGTGCCAGCAGCCCCGATCCTGGGGCCAACGTCCTGACTTTC
CASSPDPGANVLTF
>TRBV2|TRBJ1-1|-|-
TGTGCCAGCAGTGGTTGGACTGAAGCTTTCTTT
CASSGWTEAFF
>TRBV4-2|TRBJ1-1|-|-
TGTGCCAGCAGCCAAGATCCCGTCCTGAACACTGAAGCTTTCTTT
CASSQDPVLNTEAFF
>TRBV12-3/TRBV12-4|TRBJ2-2|-|-
TGTGCCAGCAGCTTGCCCCGGACCGGGGAGCTGTTTTTT
CASSLPRTGELFF
>TRBV30|TRBJ2-6|-|-
TGTGCCTGGACTCCGGGGCCCGCCTCTGGGGCCAACGTCCTGACTTTC
CAWTPGPASGANVLTF
>TRBV6-2/TRBV6-3|TRBJ1-5|-|-
TGTGCCAGCAGTGGGGGACAATTCAATCAGCCCCAGCATTTT
CASSGGQFNQPQHF
>TRBV9|TRBJ1-5|-|-
TGTGCCAGCAGCGTAGATGGCCAGGGGATAGGGCCCCAGCATTTT
CASSVDGQGIGPQHF
>TRBV6-2/TRBV6-3|TRBJ1-5|-|TRBD1
TGTGCCAGCAGTTACTCGATAGAGGGGGCGAATCTCCGGGATCAGCCCCAGCATTTT
CASSYSIEGANLRDQPQHF
>TRBV7-8|TRBJ2-1|-|TRBD2
TGTGCCAGCAGCGCGCCGGGACTAGTGAATGAGCAGTTCTTC
CASSAPGLVNEQFF
>TRBV10-2|TRBJ1-5|-|-
TGCGCCAGCAGTGAGTCCCTGTTTGAGCCCCAGCATTTT
CASSESLFEPQHF